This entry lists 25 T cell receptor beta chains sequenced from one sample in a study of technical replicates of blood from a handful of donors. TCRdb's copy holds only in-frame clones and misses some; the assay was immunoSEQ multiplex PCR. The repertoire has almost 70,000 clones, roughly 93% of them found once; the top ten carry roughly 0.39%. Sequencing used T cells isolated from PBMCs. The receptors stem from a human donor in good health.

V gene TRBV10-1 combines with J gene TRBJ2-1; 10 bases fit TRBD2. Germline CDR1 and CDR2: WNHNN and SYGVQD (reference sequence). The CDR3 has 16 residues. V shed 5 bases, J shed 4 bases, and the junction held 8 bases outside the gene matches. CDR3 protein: CASSPASGRKYNEQFF. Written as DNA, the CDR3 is TGCGCCAGCAGTCCGGCTAGCGGGAGAAAGTACAATGAGCAGTTCTTC.

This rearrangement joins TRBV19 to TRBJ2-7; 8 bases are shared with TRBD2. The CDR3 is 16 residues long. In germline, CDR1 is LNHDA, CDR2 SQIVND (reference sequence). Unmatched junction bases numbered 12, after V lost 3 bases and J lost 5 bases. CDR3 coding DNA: TGTGCCAGTAGTATGGGGATCGGGAGGGCGCAGAACGAGCAGTACTTC. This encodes CASSMGIGRAQNEQYF.

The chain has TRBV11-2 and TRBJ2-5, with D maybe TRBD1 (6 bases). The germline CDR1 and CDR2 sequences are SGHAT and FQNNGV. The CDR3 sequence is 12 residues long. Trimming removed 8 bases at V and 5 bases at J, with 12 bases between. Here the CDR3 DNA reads TGTGCCAGCGAGGGGGTTGGGGAGACCCAGTACTTC. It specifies CASEGVGETQYF.

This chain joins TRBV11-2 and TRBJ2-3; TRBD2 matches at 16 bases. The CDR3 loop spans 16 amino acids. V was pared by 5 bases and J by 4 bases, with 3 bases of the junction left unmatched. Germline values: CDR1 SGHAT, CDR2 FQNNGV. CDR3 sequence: CASSQGTSGRADTQYF. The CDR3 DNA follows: TGTGCCAGCAGCCAGGGGACTAGCGGGAGGGCAGATACGCAGTATTTT.

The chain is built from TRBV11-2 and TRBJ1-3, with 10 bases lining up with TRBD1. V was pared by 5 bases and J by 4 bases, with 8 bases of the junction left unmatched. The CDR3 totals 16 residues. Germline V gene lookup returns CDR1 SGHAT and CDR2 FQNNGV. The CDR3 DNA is TGTGCCAGCAGCCTGACCGACAGGGGGCGAGGAAACACCATATATTTT. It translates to CASSLTDRGRGNTIYF.

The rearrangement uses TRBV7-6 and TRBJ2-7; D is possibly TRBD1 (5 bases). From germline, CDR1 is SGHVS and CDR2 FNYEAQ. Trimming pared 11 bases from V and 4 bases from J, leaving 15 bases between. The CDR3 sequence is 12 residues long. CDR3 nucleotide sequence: TGTGCCGGATTACAGGAAGGATACGAGCAGTACTTC. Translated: CAGLQEGYEQYF.

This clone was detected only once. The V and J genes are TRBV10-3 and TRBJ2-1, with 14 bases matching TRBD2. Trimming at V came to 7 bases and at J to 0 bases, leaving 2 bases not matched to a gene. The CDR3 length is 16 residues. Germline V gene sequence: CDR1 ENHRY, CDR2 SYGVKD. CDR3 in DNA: TGTGCCATCACCGGGACTAGCGGGAGCTCCTACAATGAGCAGTTCTTC. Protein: CAITGTSGSSYNEQFF.

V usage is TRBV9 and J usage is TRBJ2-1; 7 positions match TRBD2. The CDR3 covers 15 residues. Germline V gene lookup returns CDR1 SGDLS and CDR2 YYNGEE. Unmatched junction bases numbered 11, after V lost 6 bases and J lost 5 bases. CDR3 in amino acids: CASTRSAGVNNEQFF. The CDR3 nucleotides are TGTGCCAGCACCAGATCGGCGGGAGTAAACAATGAGCAGTTCTTC.

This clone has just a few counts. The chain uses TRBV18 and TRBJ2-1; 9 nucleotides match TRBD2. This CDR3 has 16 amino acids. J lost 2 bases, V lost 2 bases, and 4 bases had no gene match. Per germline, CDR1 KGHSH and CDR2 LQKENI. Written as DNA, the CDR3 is TGTGCCAGCTCACCAAGGGGACTAGCAACCTACAATGAGCAGTTCTTC. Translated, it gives CASSPRGLATYNEQFF.

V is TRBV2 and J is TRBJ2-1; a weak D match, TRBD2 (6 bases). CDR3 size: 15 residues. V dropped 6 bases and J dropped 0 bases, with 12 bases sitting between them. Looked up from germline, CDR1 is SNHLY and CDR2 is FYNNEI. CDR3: CASSLAFLSYNEQFF. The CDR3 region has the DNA TGTGCCAGCAGCCTAGCGTTCCTCTCCTACAATGAGCAGTTCTTC.

The CDR3 spells CASSLGQGRQETQYF. In DNA form, the CDR3 reads TGTGCCAGCAGCTTAGGACAGGGAAGGCAAGAGACCCAGTACTTC. The genes are TRBV13 and TRBJ2-5, with D perhaps TRBD1 (6 bases). The CDR3 length is 15 residues. V lost 0 bases and J lost 2, with 10 bases in between. Germline V gene data show CDR1 as PRHDT and CDR2 as FYEKMQ (reference sequence).

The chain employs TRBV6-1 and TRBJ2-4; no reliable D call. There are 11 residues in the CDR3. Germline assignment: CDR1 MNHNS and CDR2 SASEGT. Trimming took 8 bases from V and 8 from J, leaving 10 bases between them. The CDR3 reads CASASLDIQYF. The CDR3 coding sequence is TGTGCCAGCGCGAGTCTGGACATTCAGTACTTC.

DNA for the CDR3: TGTGCCAGTAGTGCGACAGGAAGGAGAGACGAGCAGTACTTC. It encodes CASSATGRRDEQYF. The V gene is TRBV19, the J gene TRBJ2-7, with D possibly TRBD1 on 6 matching bases. V gave up 5 bases and J gave up 5 bases, with 16 bases separating them. Germline V lookup: CDR1 LNHDA, CDR2 SQIVND (reference sequence). CDR3 length: 14 amino acids.

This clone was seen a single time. CDR3 region: CASSLDRGSRSYNEQFF. CDR3 sequence (DNA): TGTGCCAGCAGCTTAGATCGCGGTAGTAGGAGCTACAATGAGCAGTTCTTC. This chain uses TRBV11-2 with TRBJ2-1; unclear D gene. This CDR3 has 17 residues. Germline V CDR1 and CDR2: SGHAT, FQNNGV. V was shortened by 0 bases and J by 3 bases, with 15 bases between the two germline ends.

The CDR3 DNA reads TGTGCCAGCAGCGCTCGACAGGGGGTTTTCACCGGGGAGCTGTTTTTT. It codes for CASSARQGVFTGELFF. J is TRBJ2-2 and V is TRBV9; the match to TRBD1 covers 9 bases. CDR1 and CDR2 from the germline V gene are SGDLS and YYNGEE. This CDR3 contains 16 residues. The V and J ends lost 3 bases and 4 bases, in that order; junction bases with no gene match: 7.

CDR3 coding DNA: TGTGCCAGCAGTTTCGGGACAGGGCTTTACGAGCAGTACTTC. The encoded protein is CASSFGTGLYEQYF. V is TRBV27 and J is TRBJ2-7; the match to TRBD1 covers 9 bases. Germline trimming cut 3 bases from V and 4 bases from J; bases unmatched to any gene: 4. Germline V gene lookup returns CDR1 MNHEY and CDR2 SMNVEV (reference sequence). The length of the CDR3 is 14 residues.

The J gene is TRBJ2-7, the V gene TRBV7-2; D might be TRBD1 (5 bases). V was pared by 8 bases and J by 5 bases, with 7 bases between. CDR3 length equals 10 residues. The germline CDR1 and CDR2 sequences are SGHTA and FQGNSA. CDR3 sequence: CASSGNEQYF. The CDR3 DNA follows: TGTGCCAGCTCAGGGAACGAGCAGTACTTC. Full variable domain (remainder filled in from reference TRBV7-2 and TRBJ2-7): GAGVSQSPSNKVTEKGKDVELRCDPISGHTALYWYRQSLGQGLEFLIYFQGNSAPDKSGLPSDRFSAERTGGSVSTLTIQRTQQEDSAVYLCASSGNEQYFGPGTRLTVT.

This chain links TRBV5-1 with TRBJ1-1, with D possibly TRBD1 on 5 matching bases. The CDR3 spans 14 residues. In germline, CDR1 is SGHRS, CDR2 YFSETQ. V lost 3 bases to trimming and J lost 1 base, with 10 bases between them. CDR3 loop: CASSWTTQNTEAFF. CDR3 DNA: TGCGCCAGCAGCTGGACAACCCAGAACACTGAAGCTTTCTTT.

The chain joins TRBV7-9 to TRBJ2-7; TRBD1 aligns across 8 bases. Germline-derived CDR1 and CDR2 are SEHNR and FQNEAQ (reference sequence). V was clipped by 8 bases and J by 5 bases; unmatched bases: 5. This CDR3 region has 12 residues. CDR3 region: CASFQGANEQYF. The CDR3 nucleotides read TGTGCCAGCTTCCAGGGGGCGAACGAGCAGTACTTC.

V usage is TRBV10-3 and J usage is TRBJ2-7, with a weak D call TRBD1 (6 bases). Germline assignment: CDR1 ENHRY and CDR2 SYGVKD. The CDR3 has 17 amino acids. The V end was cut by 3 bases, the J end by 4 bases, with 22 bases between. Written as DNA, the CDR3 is TGTGCCATCAGTGACTACAGGGCTCCTGGGAAGATATACGAGCAGTACTTC. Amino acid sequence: CAISDYRAPGKIYEQYF.

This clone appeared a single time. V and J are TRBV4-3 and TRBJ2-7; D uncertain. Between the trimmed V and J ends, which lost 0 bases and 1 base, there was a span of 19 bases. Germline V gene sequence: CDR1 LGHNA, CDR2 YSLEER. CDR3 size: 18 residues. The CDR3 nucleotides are TGCGCCAGCAGCCAAGATCGAATCGGAGTACCCCGTTCCTACGAGCAGTACTTC. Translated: CASSQDRIGVPRSYEQYF.

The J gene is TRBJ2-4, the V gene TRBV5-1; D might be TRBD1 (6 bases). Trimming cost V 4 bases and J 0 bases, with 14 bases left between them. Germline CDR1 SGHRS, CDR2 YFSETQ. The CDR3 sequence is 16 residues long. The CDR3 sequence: CASSPGHALAKNIQYF. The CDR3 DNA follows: TGCGCCAGCAGCCCGGGACATGCTCTAGCCAAAAACATTCAGTACTTC. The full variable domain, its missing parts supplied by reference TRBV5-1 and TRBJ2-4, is KAGVTQTPRYLIKTRGQQVTLSCSPISGHRSVSWYQQTPGQGLQFLFEYFSETQRNKGNFPGRFSGRQFSNSRSEMNVSTLELGDSALYLCASSPGHALAKNIQYFGAGTRLSVL.

The CDR3 protein is CASSVGFWAGIYEQYF. The CDR3 bases are TGTGCCAGCAGCGTAGGGTTTTGGGCGGGAATATACGAGCAGTACTTC. The chain recombines TRBV9 with TRBJ2-7; a weak D match, TRBD2 (6 bases). Trimming removed 0 bases at V and 4 bases at J, with 17 bases between. Germline CDR1 SGDLS, CDR2 YYNGEE. The CDR3 has 16 residues.

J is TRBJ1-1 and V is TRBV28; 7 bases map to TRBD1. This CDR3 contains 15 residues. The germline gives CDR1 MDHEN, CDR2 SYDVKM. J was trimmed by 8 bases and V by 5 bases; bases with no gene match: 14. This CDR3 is CASSPPTGSNLEAFF. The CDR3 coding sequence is TGTGCCAGCAGTCCACCGACAGGGTCTAATTTAGAAGCTTTCTTT.

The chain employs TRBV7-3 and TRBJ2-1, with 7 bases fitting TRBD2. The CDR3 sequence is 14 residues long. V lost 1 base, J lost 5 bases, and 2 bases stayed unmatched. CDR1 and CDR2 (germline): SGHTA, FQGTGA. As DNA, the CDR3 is TGTGCCAGCAGCTTAATTCTAGCGGACAATGAGCAGTTCTTC. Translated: CASSLILADNEQFF. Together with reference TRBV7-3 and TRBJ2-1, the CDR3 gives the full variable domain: GAGVSQTPSNKVTEKGKYVELRCDPISGHTALYWYRQSLGQGPEFLIYFQGTGAADDSGLPNDRFFAVRPEGSVSTLKIQRTERGDSAVYLCASSLILADNEQFFGPGTRLTVL.